The clone carrying this TCR beta chain was observed many times. The target antigen is unknown. The data stem from a study of T-cell memory formation after mild COVID-19. About the study: The two donors had largely donor-specific TCR clusters.

Germline V CDR1 and CDR2: KGHSH, LQKENI. After removal of 2 bases from V and 5 bases from J, the junction contained 9 bases not matched to a gene. The length of the CDR3 is 16 residues. The study's findings and limits: Cross-reactive memory seemingly joined, as some responding clones were found in pre-infection memory. The CD4+ clones that contracted clustered mainly within CM and EM, and the CD8+ clones concentrated in EMRA.

TCRdb processed the 5' RACE reads anew with MiXCR; each CDR3 protein has one entry. Among hundreds of thousands of distinct CDR3 sequences listed, around 25% were seen once. This receptor was identified in an adult woman who had mild COVID-19 (a few samples of this study predate the infection). Cell type and time point are not known. The V gene is TRBV18, the J gene TRBJ2-4; 7 bases agree with TRBD2. Sequencing was carried out using PBMCs or a T cell subset sorted from them (not recorded which). CDR3 DNA: TGTGCCAGCTCACCATTAGGGACTACGAAAGAAAACATTCAGTACTTC. This codes for CASSPLGTTKENIQYF.